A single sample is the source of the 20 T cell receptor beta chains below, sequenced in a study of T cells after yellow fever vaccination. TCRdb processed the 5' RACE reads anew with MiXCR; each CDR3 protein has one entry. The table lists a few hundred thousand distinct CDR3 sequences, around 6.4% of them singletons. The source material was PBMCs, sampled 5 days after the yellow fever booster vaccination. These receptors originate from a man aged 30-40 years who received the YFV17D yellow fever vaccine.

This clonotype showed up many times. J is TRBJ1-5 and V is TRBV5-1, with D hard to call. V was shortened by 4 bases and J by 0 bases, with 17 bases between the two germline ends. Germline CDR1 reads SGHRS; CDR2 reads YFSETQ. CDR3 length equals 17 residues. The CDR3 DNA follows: TGCGCCAGCAGCCCTGGCGGCAGTCGTTATAGCAATCAGCCCCAGCATTTT. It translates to CASSPGGSRYSNQPQHF.

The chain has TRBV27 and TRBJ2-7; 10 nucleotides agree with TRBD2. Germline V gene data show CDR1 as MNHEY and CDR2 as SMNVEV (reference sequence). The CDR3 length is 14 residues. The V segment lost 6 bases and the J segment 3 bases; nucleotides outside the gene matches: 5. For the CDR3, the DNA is TGTGCCAGCAGAGCCGGGACTAGCGTCTACGAGCAGTACTTC. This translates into CASRAGTSVYEQYF.

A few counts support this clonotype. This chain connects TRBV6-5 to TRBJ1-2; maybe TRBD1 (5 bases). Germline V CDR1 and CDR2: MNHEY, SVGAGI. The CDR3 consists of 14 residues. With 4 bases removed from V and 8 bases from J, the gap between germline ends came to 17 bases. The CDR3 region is CASSSRGKGHGYTF. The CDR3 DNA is TGTGCCAGCAGTTCCCGAGGAAAGGGGCACGGCTACACCTTC.

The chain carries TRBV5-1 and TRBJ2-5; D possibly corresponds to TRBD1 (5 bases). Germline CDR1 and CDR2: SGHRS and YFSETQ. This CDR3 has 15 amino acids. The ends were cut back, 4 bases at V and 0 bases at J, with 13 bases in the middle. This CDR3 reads CASSPQGADQETQYF. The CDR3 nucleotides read TGCGCCAGCAGCCCTCAAGGGGCGGACCAAGAGACCCAGTACTTC.

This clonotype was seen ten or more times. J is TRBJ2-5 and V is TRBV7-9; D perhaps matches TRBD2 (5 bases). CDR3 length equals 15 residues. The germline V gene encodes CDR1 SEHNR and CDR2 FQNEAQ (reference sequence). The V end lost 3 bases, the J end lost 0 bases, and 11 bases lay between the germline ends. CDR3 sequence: CASSLSGWYQETQYF. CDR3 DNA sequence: TGTGCCAGCAGCTTGAGCGGATGGTACCAAGAGACCCAGTACTTC.

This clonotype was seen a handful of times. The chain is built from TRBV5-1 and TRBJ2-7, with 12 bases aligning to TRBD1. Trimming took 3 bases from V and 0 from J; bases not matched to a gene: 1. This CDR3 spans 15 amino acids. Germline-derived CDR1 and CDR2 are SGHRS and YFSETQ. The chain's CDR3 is CASSWGQGASYEQYF. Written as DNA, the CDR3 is TGCGCCAGCAGCTGGGGACAGGGGGCCTCCTACGAGCAGTACTTC. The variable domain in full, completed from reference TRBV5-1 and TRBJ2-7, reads KAGVTQTPRYLIKTRGQQVTLSCSPISGHRSVSWYQQTPGQGLQFLFEYFSETQRNKGNFPGRFSGRQFSNSRSEMNVSTLELGDSALYLCASSWGQGASYEQYFGPGTRLTVT.

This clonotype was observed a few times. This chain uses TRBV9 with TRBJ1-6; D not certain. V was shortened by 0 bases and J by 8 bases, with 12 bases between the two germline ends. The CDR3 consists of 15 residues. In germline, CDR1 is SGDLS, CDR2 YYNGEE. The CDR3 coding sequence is TGTGCCAGCAGCGTAGCTCCGACATCCTATTCACCCCTCCACTTT. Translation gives CASSVAPTSYSPLHF.

The CDR3, as DNA: TGTGCCAGCAGCTTAGTTCAGGGGGAGGCGTATGAGCAGTTCTTC. Translated: CASSLVQGEAYEQFF. This chain uses TRBV7-2 with TRBJ2-1; D is possibly TRBD1 (7 bases). V lost 1 base and J 8 bases, leaving 15 bases between the germline ends. The CDR3 is 15 amino acids. Germline CDR1 is SGHTA and CDR2 is FQGNSA.

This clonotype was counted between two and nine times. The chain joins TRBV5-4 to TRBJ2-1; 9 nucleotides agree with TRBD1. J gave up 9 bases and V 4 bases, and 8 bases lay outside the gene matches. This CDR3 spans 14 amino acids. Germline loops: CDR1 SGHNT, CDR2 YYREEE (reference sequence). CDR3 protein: CASSPGQGFVEQFF. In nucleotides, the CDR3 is TGTGCCAGCAGCCCGGGACAGGGTTTTGTTGAGCAGTTCTTC.

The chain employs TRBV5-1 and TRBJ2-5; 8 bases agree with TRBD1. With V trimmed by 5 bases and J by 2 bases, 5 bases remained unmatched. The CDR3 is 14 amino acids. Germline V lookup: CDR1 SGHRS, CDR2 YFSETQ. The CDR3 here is CASRTGATQETQYF. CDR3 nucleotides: TGCGCCAGCAGGACAGGGGCCACTCAAGAGACCCAGTACTTC.

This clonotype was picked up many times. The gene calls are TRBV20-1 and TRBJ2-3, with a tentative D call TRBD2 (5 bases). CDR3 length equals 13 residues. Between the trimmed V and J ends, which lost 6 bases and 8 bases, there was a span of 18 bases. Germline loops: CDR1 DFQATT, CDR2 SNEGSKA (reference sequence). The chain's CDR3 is CSARGPGGATQYF. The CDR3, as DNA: TGCAGTGCCCGCGGACCAGGAGGAGCTACGCAGTATTTT.

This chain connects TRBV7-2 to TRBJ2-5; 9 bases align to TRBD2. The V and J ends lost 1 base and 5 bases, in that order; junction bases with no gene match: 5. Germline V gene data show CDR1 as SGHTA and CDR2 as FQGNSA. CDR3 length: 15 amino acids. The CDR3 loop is CASSLGRGRAETQYF. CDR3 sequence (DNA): TGTGCCAGCAGCTTAGGACGCGGGAGGGCGGAGACCCAGTACTTC.

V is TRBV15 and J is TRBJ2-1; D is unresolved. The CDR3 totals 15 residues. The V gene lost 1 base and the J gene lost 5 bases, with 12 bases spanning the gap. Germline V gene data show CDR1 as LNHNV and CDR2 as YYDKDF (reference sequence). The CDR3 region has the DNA TGTGCCACCAGCAGAGTGGCACGGCTAAACAATGAGCAGTTCTTC. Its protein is CATSRVARLNNEQFF.

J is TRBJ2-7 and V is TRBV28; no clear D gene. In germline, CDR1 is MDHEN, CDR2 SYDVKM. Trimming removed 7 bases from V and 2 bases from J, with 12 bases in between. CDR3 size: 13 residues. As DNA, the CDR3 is TGTGCCAGCATCCCCTCGGGCACCTACGAGCAGTACTTC. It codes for CASIPSGTYEQYF. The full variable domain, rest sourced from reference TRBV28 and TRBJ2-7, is DVKVTQSSRYLVKRTGEKVFLECVQDMDHENMFWYRQDPGLGLRLIYFSYDVKMKEKGDIPEGYSVSREKKERFSLILESASTNQTSMYLCASIPSGTYEQYFGPGTRLTVT.

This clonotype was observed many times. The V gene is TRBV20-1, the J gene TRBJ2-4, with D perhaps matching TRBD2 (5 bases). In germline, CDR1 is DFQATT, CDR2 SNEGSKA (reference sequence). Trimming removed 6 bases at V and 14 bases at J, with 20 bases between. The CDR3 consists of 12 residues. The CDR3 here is CSAPLASLGEYF. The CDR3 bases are TGCAGTGCCCCATTGGCTAGCCTCGGGGAGTACTTC.

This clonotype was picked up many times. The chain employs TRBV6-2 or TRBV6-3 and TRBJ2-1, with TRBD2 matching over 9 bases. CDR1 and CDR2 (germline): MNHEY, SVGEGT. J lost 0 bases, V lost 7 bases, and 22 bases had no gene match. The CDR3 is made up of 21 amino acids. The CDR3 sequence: CASIPQLDLLASGISYNEQFF. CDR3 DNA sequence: TGTGCCAGCATTCCACAGTTGGATTTATTGGCTAGCGGGATCTCCTACAATGAGCAGTTCTTC.

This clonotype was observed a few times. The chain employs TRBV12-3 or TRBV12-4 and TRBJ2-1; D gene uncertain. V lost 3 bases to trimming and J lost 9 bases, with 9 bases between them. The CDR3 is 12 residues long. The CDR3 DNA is TGTGCCAGCAGTTTGACGTTGGTTGAGCAGTTCTTC. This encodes CASSLTLVEQFF.

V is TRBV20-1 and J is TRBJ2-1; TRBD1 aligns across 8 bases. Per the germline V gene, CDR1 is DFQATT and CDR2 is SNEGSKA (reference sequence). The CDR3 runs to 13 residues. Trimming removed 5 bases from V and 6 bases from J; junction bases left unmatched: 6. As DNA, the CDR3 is TGCAGTGCTGCCCAGGGGGCGGTCAATGAGCAGTTCTTC. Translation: CSAAQGAVNEQFF.

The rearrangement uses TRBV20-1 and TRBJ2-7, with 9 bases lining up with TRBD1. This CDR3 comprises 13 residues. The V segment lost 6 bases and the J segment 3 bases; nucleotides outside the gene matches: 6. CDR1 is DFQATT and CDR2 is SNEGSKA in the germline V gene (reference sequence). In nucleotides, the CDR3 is TGCAGTGCCAGCCGGGGACAGGGCTACGAGCAGTACTTC. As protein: CSASRGQGYEQYF.

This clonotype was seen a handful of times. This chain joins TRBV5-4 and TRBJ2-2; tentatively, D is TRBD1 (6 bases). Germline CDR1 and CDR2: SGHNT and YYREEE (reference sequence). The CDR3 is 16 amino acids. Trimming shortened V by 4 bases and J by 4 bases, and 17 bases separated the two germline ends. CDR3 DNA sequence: TGTGCCAGCAGCACCGGAACAGGGCCGCTCACCGGGGAGCTGTTTTTT. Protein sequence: CASSTGTGPLTGELFF.